This is a list of T cell receptor beta chains from one sample in a study of cytomegalovirus exposure and HLA in healthy donors. Generated by immunoSEQ multiplex PCR, the TCRdb table keeps only in-frame clones and is missing some. The table includes over 70,000 clones, 70% to 85% detected once. The sequencing sample was made of PBMCs. The receptor set was obtained from a human donor in good health. Both conserved end residues are part of each CDR3. Each record gives: CDR3 DNA, CDR3 protein, D gene, J gene, V gene, clone size. D genes are given only for firm matches. Only some rows state a clone size, as once, few, many or a class for expanded clones.

CDR3 DNA: TGTGCCAGCAGGCTCGGGACATCCAGAAATTCACCCCTCCACTTT; CDR3 protein: CASRLGTSRNSPLHF; D gene: NA; J gene: TRBJ1-6; V gene: TRBV2; clone size: NA
CDR3 DNA: TGTGCCTGGAGTGAGGGACTAGCGGGAACGGAGACCCAGTACTTC; CDR3 protein: CAWSEGLAGTETQYF; D gene: TRBD2; J gene: TRBJ2-5; V gene: TRBV30; clone size: NA
CDR3 DNA: TGTGCCGTCAACAGGGGGAACTCCTACAATGAGCAGTTCTTC; CDR3 protein: CAVNRGNSYNEQFF; D gene: TRBD1; J gene: TRBJ2-1; V gene: TRBV25-1; clone size: few
CDR3 DNA: TGCGCCAGCGCGGTCAACTCTGGGGCCAACGTCCTGACTTTC; CDR3 protein: CASAVNSGANVLTF; D gene: NA; J gene: TRBJ2-6; V gene: TRBV4-1; clone size: NA
CDR3 DNA: TGCGCCAGCAGCTTGAGCGTGGACACTGAAGCTTTCTTT; CDR3 protein: CASSLSVDTEAFF; D gene: NA; J gene: TRBJ1-1; V gene: TRBV5-1; clone size: NA
CDR3 DNA: TGTGCTAGTGGTACGGAGAGGGCAGGAGAGCATTTT; CDR3 protein: CASGTERAGEHF; D gene: NA; J gene: TRBJ1-5; V gene: TRBV12-5; clone size: NA
CDR3 DNA: TGTGCCAGCAGCCCACAGGGGGCAGAAGAAAAACTGTTTTTT; CDR3 protein: CASSPQGAEEKLFF; D gene: TRBD1; J gene: TRBJ1-4; V gene: TRBV9; clone size: NA
CDR3 DNA: TGTGCCAGCAGGCAACTAGCGGGAGGGGACAATGAGCAGTTCTTC; CDR3 protein: CASRQLAGGDNEQFF; D gene: TRBD2; J gene: TRBJ2-1; V gene: TRBV6-1; clone size: NA
CDR3 DNA: TGTGCCAGCTCACCGGGGCTCACAGATACGCAGTATTTT; CDR3 protein: CASSPGLTDTQYF; D gene: NA; J gene: TRBJ2-3; V gene: TRBV18; clone size: NA
CDR3 DNA: TGTGCCAGCAGCAGAGGGGGCAGCCACACTGAAGCTTTCTTT; CDR3 protein: CASSRGGSHTEAFF; D gene: NA; J gene: TRBJ1-1; V gene: TRBV21-1; clone size: NA
CDR3 DNA: TGTGCCAGCAGTTTCAGGGGGCAGCAGCCCCAGCATTTT; CDR3 protein: CASSFRGQQPQHF; D gene: TRBD1; J gene: TRBJ1-5; V gene: TRBV27; clone size: NA
CDR3 DNA: TGTGCCTTCTCTTGGGCCCCAGGCGTCTACACCTTC; CDR3 protein: CAFSWAPGVYTF; D gene: NA; J gene: TRBJ1-2; V gene: TRBV30; clone size: NA
CDR3 DNA: TGCGCCAGCAGCCCCCCGGGGAGCACCGGGGAGCTGTTTTTT; CDR3 protein: CASSPPGSTGELFF; D gene: NA; J gene: TRBJ2-2; V gene: TRBV5-1; clone size: NA
CDR3 DNA: TGTGCCAGCAGGGGCGGGACTGACAACTATGGCTACACCTTC; CDR3 protein: CASRGGTDNYGYTF; D gene: NA; J gene: TRBJ1-2; V gene: TRBV6-5; clone size: NA
CDR3 DNA: TGTGCCAGCAGTTACCAGAAGACAGGGGCCTACGAGCAGTACTTC; CDR3 protein: CASSYQKTGAYEQYF; D gene: TRBD1; J gene: TRBJ2-7; V gene: TRBV6-6; clone size: NA
CDR3 DNA: TGTGCCAGCAGCTCCCTGCGGAGTCGACCAGATACGCAGTATTTT; CDR3 protein: CASSSLRSRPDTQYF; D gene: NA; J gene: TRBJ2-3; V gene: TRBV11-2; clone size: once
CDR3 DNA: TGTGCCAGCAGTAAATCCGCTAGCGGGACTAGCACAGATACGCAGTATTTT; CDR3 protein: CASSKSASGTSTDTQYF; D gene: TRBD2; J gene: TRBJ2-3; V gene: TRBV27; clone size: NA